The 24 T cell receptor beta chains given below trace back to one sample, sequenced in a study of shared T cell receptors in the human thymus. Sequencing used immunoSEQ multiplex PCR; TCRdb keeps in-frame clones, though not all of them. The data contain hundreds of thousands of clones, around 87% of them singletons. These same data were also listed under a study on human thymus T cells.

The sequencing input was thymocytes. The receptor set was obtained from a boy younger than two with a congenital heart defect.

This clone was counted a few times. The CDR3 bases are TGTGCCAGTAGTATAGTCCTCGGGACAGACTCCGGCTACACCTTC. Protein: CASSIVLGTDSGYTF. The V and J genes are TRBV19 and TRBJ1-2, with TRBD1 matching 7 bases. In germline, CDR1 is LNHDA, CDR2 SQIVND (reference sequence). The CDR3 loop spans 15 amino acids. V was clipped by 1 base and J by 8 bases; unmatched bases: 10. The variable domain in full, with the rest retrieved from reference TRBV19 and TRBJ1-2, is DGGITQSPKYLFRKEGQNVTLSCEQNLNHDAMYWYRQDPGQGLRLIYYSQIVNDFQKGDIAEGYSVSREKKESFPLTVTSAQKNPTAFYLCASSIVLGTDSGYTFGSGTRLTVV.

V is TRBV14 and J is TRBJ2-5; 9 bases line up with TRBD1. This CDR3 comprises 18 residues. CDR1 and CDR2 from the germline V gene are SGHDN and FVKESK. Trimming removed 2 bases from V and 2 bases from J; junction bases left unmatched: 12. The CDR3 loop is CASSQQRDRDRAQETQYF. The CDR3 coding sequence is TGTGCCAGCAGCCAACAAAGGGACCGGGACAGGGCTCAAGAGACCCAGTACTTC.

The V and J genes are TRBV7-2 and TRBJ2-7, with 9 bases that match TRBD1. CDR1 SGHTA and CDR2 FQGNSA come from the germline V gene. V lost 4 bases, J lost 3 bases, and 7 bases stayed unmatched. There are 15 residues in the CDR3. CDR3 sequence: CASSSQTGGHYEQYF. Here the CDR3 DNA reads TGTGCCAGCAGCTCTCAGACAGGGGGACACTACGAGCAGTACTTC. The variable domain in full, completed from reference TRBV7-2 and TRBJ2-7, reads GAGVSQSPSNKVTEKGKDVELRCDPISGHTALYWYRQSLGQGLEFLIYFQGNSAPDKSGLPSDRFSAERTGGSVSTLTIQRTQQEDSAVYLCASSSQTGGHYEQYFGPGTRLTVT.

The J gene is TRBJ1-6, the V gene TRBV6-1; 9 nucleotides match TRBD1. The germline V gene has CDR1 MNHNS and CDR2 SASEGT. CDR3 length: 15 residues. Losses at the gene ends were 7 bases for V and 8 bases for J; bases not matched to a gene: 9. As DNA, the CDR3 is TGTGCCAGCAATAAACAGGGGGCAGATCATTCACCCCTCCACTTT. It specifies CASNKQGADHSPLHF.

V and J are TRBV6-5 and TRBJ1-1, with D unresolved. Germline assignment: CDR1 MNHEY and CDR2 SVGAGI. V was trimmed by 6 bases and J by 6 bases, leaving 20 bases between them. This CDR3 has 15 amino acids. Here the CDR3 reads CASRESQTGFSEAFF. CDR3 DNA sequence: TGTGCCAGCAGAGAGAGTCAAACGGGGTTCTCTGAAGCTTTCTTT.

This rearrangement joins TRBV11-2 to TRBJ2-5; TRBD2 aligns across 10 bases. This CDR3 is built from 16 residues. With 5 bases clipped from V and 1 base from J, the junction kept 7 bases outside the gene matches. Germline loops: CDR1 SGHAT, CDR2 FQNNGV. The CDR3 DNA reads TGTGCCAGCAGCATCCAGGTAGCGGGGGGCCAAGAGACCCAGTACTTC. Amino acids: CASSIQVAGGQETQYF.

The chain links TRBV6-5 to TRBJ2-1, with a weak D call TRBD2 (6 bases). The V gene's germline CDR1 is MNHEY and CDR2 SVGAGI. The CDR3 is 13 amino acids. Trimming pared 6 bases from V and 8 bases from J, leaving 14 bases between. The CDR3 protein is CASRGWRDYEQFF. The CDR3 coding sequence is TGTGCCAGCAGAGGGTGGCGGGACTATGAGCAGTTCTTC.

The chain uses TRBV5-4 and TRBJ2-5; 8 nucleotides agree with TRBD1. J gave up 0 bases and V 5 bases, and 6 bases lay outside the gene matches. The CDR3 is made up of 15 amino acids. Germline CDR1 is SGHNT and CDR2 is YYREEE (reference sequence). The CDR3: CASRDGTGHQETQYF. DNA of the CDR3: TGTGCCAGCAGGGACGGGACAGGACACCAAGAGACCCAGTACTTC.

The gene calls are TRBV13 and TRBJ2-1; 11 nucleotides align to TRBD1. Germline trimming cut 2 bases from V and 0 bases from J; bases unmatched to any gene: 9. CDR1 is PRHDT and CDR2 is FYEKMQ in the germline V gene (reference sequence). The CDR3 runs 19 residues. The CDR3 DNA follows: TGTGCCAGCAGCTTACGGACAGGGGGCGGAAAGCCCTCCTACAATGAGCAGTTCTTC. This codes for CASSLRTGGGKPSYNEQFF.

V usage is TRBV29-1 and J usage is TRBJ2-7; 13 nucleotides line up with TRBD2. Germline V gene lookup returns CDR1 SQVTM and CDR2 ANQGSEA. There are 14 residues in the CDR3. V lost 7 bases to trimming and J lost 2 bases; unmatched junction nucleotides: 5. CDR3: CSAGTSGTPYEQYF. The CDR3 DNA reads TGCAGCGCTGGGACTAGCGGGACCCCCTACGAGCAGTACTTC.

The chain couples TRBV15 to TRBJ2-7; 8 nucleotides align to TRBD2. V trimming: 3 bases; J trimming: 3 bases; junction bases outside the gene matches: 10. CDR1 is LNHNV, CDR2 YYDKDF, per germline (reference sequence). The CDR3 loop spans 16 amino acids. In DNA form, the CDR3 reads TGTGCCACCAGCAGTGGCGGGCGGGGGGCTAGCTACGAGCAGTACTTC. It encodes CATSSGGRGASYEQYF. The full variable domain, with the rest looked up from reference TRBV15 and TRBJ2-7, is DAMVIQNPRYQVTQFGKPVTLSCSQTLNHNVMYWYQQKSSQAPKLLFHYYDKDFNNEADTPDNFQSRRPNTSFCFLDIRSPGLGDTAMYLCATSSGGRGASYEQYFGPGTRLTVT.

The rearrangement uses TRBV6-5 and TRBJ2-5, with 11 bases identical to TRBD1. CDR1 MNHEY and CDR2 SVGAGI come from the germline V gene. The CDR3 runs 14 residues. With V trimmed by 4 bases and J by 4 bases, 2 bases remained unmatched. The CDR3 loop reads CASSSGQGGETQYF. In nucleotides, the CDR3 is TGTGCCAGCAGTTCGGGACAGGGGGGAGAGACCCAGTACTTC.

The rearrangement joins TRBV27 to TRBJ2-3, with a possible D match to TRBD1 (5 bases). This CDR3 is built from 14 residues. Trimming shortened V by 2 bases and J by 6 bases, and 12 bases separated the two germline ends. Germline CDR1 reads MNHEY; CDR2 reads SMNVEV (reference sequence). CDR3 DNA sequence: TGTGCCAGCAGTTTACAACTACACAGGGATACGCAGTATTTT. Encoded protein: CASSLQLHRDTQYF.

The chain recombines TRBV6-1 with TRBJ1-4; possible D gene TRBD1, 6 bases. Between the trimmed V and J ends, which lost 2 bases and 8 bases, there was a span of 15 bases. The CDR3 runs to 15 residues. CDR1 is MNHNS, CDR2 SASEGT, per germline. DNA of the CDR3: TGTGCCAGCAGTGAATTGCAAGGGGGTGGGGAAAAACTGTTTTTT. Translating it yields CASSELQGGGEKLFF.

The V and J genes are TRBV14 and TRBJ2-1; 11 bases line up with TRBD2. CDR1 and CDR2 from the germline V gene are SGHDN and FVKESK. The length of the CDR3 is 14 residues. The junction had 2 bases not matched to a gene; V was cut back by 2 bases and J by 8 bases. CDR3 sequence (DNA): TGTGCCAGCAGCCAAACTAGCGGGAGCTATGAGCAGTTCTTC. Residues: CASSQTSGSYEQFF.

V gene TRBV14 combines with J gene TRBJ1-3, with D uncertain. CDR3 length: 15 residues. The V end lost 1 base, the J end lost 0 bases, and 7 bases lay between the germline ends. Looked up from germline, CDR1 is SGHDN and CDR2 is FVKESK. CDR3 DNA: TGTGCCAGCAGCCAAGCCCCCGTCTCTGGAAACACCATATATTTT. Protein product: CASSQAPVSGNTIYF.

The V and J genes are TRBV5-4 and TRBJ1-1; TRBD1 agrees at 9 bases. CDR3 size: 20 residues. In germline, CDR1 is SGHNT, CDR2 YYREEE (reference sequence). V shed 4 bases and J 7 bases; nucleotides not matched to a gene: 26. CDR3 sequence (DNA): TGTGCCAGCAGCCCCAGATTGCCCCGCCTAACCGGGACAGGGACCGATGAAGCTTTCTTT. This gives the protein CASSPRLPRLTGTGTDEAFF. Complete variable domain (other parts from reference TRBV5-4 and TRBJ1-1): ETGVTQSPTHLIKTRGQQVTLRCSSQSGHNTVSWYQQALGQGPQFIFQYYREEENGRGNFPPRFSGLQFPNYSSELNVNALELDDSALYLCASSPRLPRLTGTGTDEAFFGQGTRLTVV.

This sequence joins TRBV19 and TRBJ1-1; TRBD1 aligns across 8 bases. J lost 1 base, V lost 5 bases, and 6 bases had no gene match. The CDR3 has 15 amino acids. Germline CDR1 is LNHDA and CDR2 is SQIVND (reference sequence). The CDR3 here is CASSGDGQGNTEAFF. CDR3 in DNA: TGTGCCAGTAGTGGGGACGGACAGGGGAACACTGAAGCTTTCTTT.

The chain employs TRBV11-2 and TRBJ2-2; TRBD2 is a possible D gene (8 bases). CDR1 is SGHAT and CDR2 is FQNNGV in the germline V gene. The V and J ends lost 5 bases and 9 bases respectively, with 16 bases between them. The CDR3 runs to 14 residues. The CDR3 nucleotides read TGTGCCAGCAGCCCGGGAGGGGGCCACCGGGAGCTGTTTTTT. Translation: CASSPGGGHRELFF.

The chain uses TRBV2 and TRBJ1-2; no clear D. The V and J ends lost 1 base and 3 bases respectively, with 6 bases between them. Per the germline V gene, CDR1 is SNHLY and CDR2 is FYNNEI. The CDR3 has 13 amino acids. Here the CDR3 reads CASSEGEDYGYTF. Here the CDR3 DNA reads TGTGCCAGCAGTGAAGGGGAGGACTATGGCTACACCTTC. The complete variable domain, with remaining parts taken from reference TRBV2 and TRBJ1-2, reads EPEVTQTPSHQVTQMGQEVILRCVPISNHLYFYWYRQILGQKVEFLVSFYNNEISEKSEIFDDQFSVERPDGSNFTLKIRSTKLEDSAMYFCASSEGEDYGYTFGSGTRLTVV.

The chain joins TRBV29-1 to TRBJ1-1; no firm D call. V gave up 5 bases and J gave up 7 bases, with 14 bases separating them. Per the germline V gene, CDR1 is SQVTM and CDR2 is ANQGSEA. This CDR3 comprises 12 residues. The CDR3 here is CSVPRGPGEAFF. CDR3 bases: TGCAGCGTTCCTAGAGGTCCGGGTGAAGCTTTCTTT.

V and J are TRBV7-9 and TRBJ1-2, with TRBD1 matching over 8 bases. After removal of 3 bases from V and 4 bases from J, the junction contained 7 bases not matched to a gene. The CDR3 length is 15 residues. Looked up from germline, CDR1 is SEHNR and CDR2 is FQNEAQ (reference sequence). CDR3 in amino acids: CASSFRTGYSYGYTF. In DNA, the CDR3 is TGTGCCAGCAGCTTCCGGACAGGGTATAGCTATGGCTACACCTTC.

V usage is TRBV5-6 and J usage is TRBJ1-4; 8 positions match TRBD1. V lost 0 bases, J lost 6 bases, and 1 base stayed unmatched. This CDR3 has 14 amino acids. Germline V gene data show CDR1 as SGHDT and CDR2 as YYEEEE. This CDR3 is CASSLDRGDEKLFF. In DNA form, the CDR3 reads TGTGCCAGCAGCTTGGACAGGGGGGATGAAAAACTGTTTTTT.

The V and J genes are TRBV9 and TRBJ2-2, with 11 bases matching TRBD1. CDR1 SGDLS and CDR2 YYNGEE come from the germline V gene. The CDR3 extends over 18 amino acids. The J segment lost 3 bases and the V segment lost 4 bases, leaving 11 bases of the junction unmatched. CDR3 sequence reads: CASSPRDRGARDTGELFF. The DNA for the CDR3 is TGTGCCAGCAGCCCCCGGGACAGGGGGGCGAGAGACACCGGGGAGCTGTTTTTT.